This T cell receptor (beta chain) was retrieved from a study of control samples from healthy donors and cancer patients (dated by TCRdb to the early 2020s). The cysteine opens and the phenylalanine closes a CDR3 of 16 amino acids. The entry retains the CDR3 DNA only, 48 bases that are in frame from base 1. Based on the germline V gene (reference sequence), the CDR1 and CDR2 sequences are LNHDA and SQIVND. V lost 6 bases and J lost 2 bases; the stretch between them is 20 bases long. Library preparation was by the immunoSEQ multiplex PCR assay. This is the immuneACCESS table as TCRdb keeps it, with only in-frame sequences that have V and J called. A part of the clones is gone; compared with another copy, unresolved V genes explain less than half, and the rest is unexplained. The sample table holds 250,000 to 300,000 clones, of which roughly 80% were seen once. The top ten constitute 10% to 15% of the sample.

This clone was counted between two and nine times. The target of this receptor is not known. It has no much larger one-base neighbor in the sample; base qualities were not kept. The sequence was obtained from a woman aged 55-69 years with lung cancer. The chain joins TRBV19 to TRBJ2-7; possibly the D gene is TRBD2, per 5 matching bases. The sample consisted of PBMCs. The CDR3 region: CASSPGVGFITYEQYF. The nucleotides read TGTGCCAGTAGCCCCGGGGTAGGATTTATTACCTACGAGCAGTACTTC.